Included here is one T cell receptor beta chain sequence, with context. The specificity of this receptor is unknown. No much larger clonotype is one base removed from it; base qualities were not supplied. V ends up 2 bases short and J 0 bases short, with an unmatched junction base count of 8. The CDR3 contains 17 residues, cysteine and phenylalanine counted. Here the CDR3 DNA is all that survives: 51 bases in frame from base 1. The germline V gene (reference sequence) sets CDR1 to LGHDT and CDR2 to YNNKEL. This sample stems from a study of blood T cell repertoires in COVID-19 (dated by TCRdb to between 2020 and 2021). Broadly, across the study: Collaborator samples came from the United States, Italy and Spain and covered acute and convalescent phases of COVID-19. The material from the prospective study consisted of cDNA or gDNA derived from T cells, B-cell-depleted T cells, or PBMCs. Subjects who had been exposed to COVID-19, were actively infected with it, or had recovered from it provided the deeply sampled blood TCRbeta repertoires that made up the dataset. The repertoires were released in a freely available public database intended as a resource for research on the immune response to SARS-CoV-2. Samples were obtained from the ongoing ImmuneRACE study (first 160 participants) and from over a thousand subjects provided by 6 global collaborators. Nearly every sample came with metadata listing a de-identified subject ID, COVID-19 status, age in years and sex. Where available, HLA class I and class II types were obtained from metadata supplied by the sample provider rather than from assay-based typing. Results the study describes overall, beyond this receptor: Clinical and demographic metadata were provided uncurated, with the amount varying by source and participant.

The immunoSEQ Assay, a bias-controlled multiplex PCR, was used to amplify TCRbeta CDR3 regions from genomic DNA. The source study handled its data this way. The number of nucleated cells in each sample was estimated from the amplification of reference gene primers within the assay. To quantify the absolute abundance of each unique TCRbeta CDR3 rearrangement, sequence reads were collapsed and filtered. For each sample, productive Simpson clonality was calculated as the square root of Simpson's diversity index over productive rearrangements. TCRdb took over this immuneACCESS table, retaining in-frame rearrangements with V and J assigned. Such tables are incomplete; in checked studies, under half of the missing clones stem from an unresolved V gene, and the remainder is unexplained. V, J and clone size reflect that table, while D and trimming were determined from the DNA. The sample contains around 210,000 clones, around 85% of them found a single time. Of the sample, around 5.5% falls within the top ten clones.

At one collaborating source in Seattle, patients were enrolled during active infection and were followed longitudinally through the course of disease. Whole blood was collected in K2EDTA tubes by collaborating institutions according to the institutions' own protocols. For TCRbeta analysis, collaborator samples were shipped as frozen whole blood, as isolated PBMCs, or as DNA extracted from either sample type. Source material: peripheral blood. The V and J segments used are TRBV3-1 (or the pseudogene TRBV3-2) and TRBJ2-3, with 7 bases matching TRBD2. The receptor comes from a man aged 50 to 59 with COVID-19, enrolled during active disease. The DNA is as follows: TGTGCCAGCAGCCAACTAAAGACTAGCATTAGCACAGATACGCAGTATTTT. The translation is CASSQLKTSISTDTQYF.